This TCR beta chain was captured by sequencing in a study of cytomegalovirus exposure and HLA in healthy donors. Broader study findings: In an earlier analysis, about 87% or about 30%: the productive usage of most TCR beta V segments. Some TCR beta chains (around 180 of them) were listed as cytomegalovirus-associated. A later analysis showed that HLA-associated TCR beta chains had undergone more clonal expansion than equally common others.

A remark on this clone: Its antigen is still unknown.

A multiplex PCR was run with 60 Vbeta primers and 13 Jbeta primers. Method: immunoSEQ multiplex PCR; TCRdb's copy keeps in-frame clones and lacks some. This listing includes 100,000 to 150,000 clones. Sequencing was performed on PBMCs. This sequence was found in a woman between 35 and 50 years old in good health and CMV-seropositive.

This CDR3 is CASSLGREQPYEQYF. The DNA for the CDR3 is TGTGCCAGCAGTCTAGGGCGGGAGCAACCCTACGAGCAGTACTTC. V usage is TRBV11-2 and J usage is TRBJ2-7; 7 positions match TRBD2. The CDR3 contains 15 residues. CDR1 is SGHAT, CDR2 FQNNGV, per germline. With 6 bases clipped from V and 2 bases from J, the junction kept 10 bases outside the gene matches.